Listed here is a single T cell receptor beta chain. What it recognizes is unknown. DNA and RNA were both co-extracted from approximately 20-30 mg of bulk tissue that had not been sorted. Patients had primary liver carcinoma treated by surgical resection. All tumor samples contained more than 75% viable tumor cells. This sample was taken from a study of tumor-infiltrating lymphocytes in primary liver carcinoma. Study as a whole: Roughly 3.5 to 8 million productive TCRbeta reads were obtained per sample, with similar numbers across tissue types. Study-wide results and limits: Pairs comparing tumor with adjacent tissue or blood overlapped less than pairs drawn from tumor regions.

Germline V CDR1 and CDR2: SGHAT, FQNNGV. The CDR3 is made up of 18 amino acids. V shed 8 bases and J 0 bases; nucleotides not matched to a gene: 13. From 500 ng of total RNA, TCR beta-specific cDNA was reverse-transcribed using a constant-region primer. Libraries of TCR beta came from three nested multiplex PCR rounds with slightly modified ARM-PCR. A C-beta reverse primer and TRBV1-TRBV30 forward primers served in each of the first two PCR rounds, at 9 to 10 cycles apiece. TCRdb fed the multiplex PCR reads into MiXCR, producing one record per CDR3 protein. The table has about 130,000 distinct CDR3 sequences, 64% seen once.

The sequence came from a woman aged 55-70 years with primary liver carcinoma and hepatitis B virus infection. The source material was liver tumor tissue from sampling region 3. Described subset: tumor region T3, left-lateral pole. The chain joins TRBV11-2 to TRBJ2-6, with TRBD2 identical over 7 bases. CDR3 in amino acids: CASGSVLAPASGANVLTF. In DNA, the CDR3 is TGTGCCAGCGGCTCAGTACTAGCGCCGGCCTCTGGGGCCAACGTCCTGACTTTC.